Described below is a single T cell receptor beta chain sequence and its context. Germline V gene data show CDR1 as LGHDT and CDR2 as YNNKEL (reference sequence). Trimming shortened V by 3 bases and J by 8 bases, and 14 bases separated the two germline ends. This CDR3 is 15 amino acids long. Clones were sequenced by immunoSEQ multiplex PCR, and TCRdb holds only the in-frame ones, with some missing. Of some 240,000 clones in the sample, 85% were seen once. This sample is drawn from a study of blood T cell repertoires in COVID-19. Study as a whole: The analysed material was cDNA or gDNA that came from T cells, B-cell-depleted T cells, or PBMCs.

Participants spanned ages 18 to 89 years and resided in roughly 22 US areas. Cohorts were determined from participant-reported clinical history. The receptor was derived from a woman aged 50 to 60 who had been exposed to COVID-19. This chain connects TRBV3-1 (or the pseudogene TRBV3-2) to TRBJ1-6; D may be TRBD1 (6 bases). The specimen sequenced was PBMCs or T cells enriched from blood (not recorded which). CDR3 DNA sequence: TGTGCCAGCAGCCAGCCCTGGGGGCGGGATTCACCCCTCCACTTT. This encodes CASSQPWGRDSPLHF.